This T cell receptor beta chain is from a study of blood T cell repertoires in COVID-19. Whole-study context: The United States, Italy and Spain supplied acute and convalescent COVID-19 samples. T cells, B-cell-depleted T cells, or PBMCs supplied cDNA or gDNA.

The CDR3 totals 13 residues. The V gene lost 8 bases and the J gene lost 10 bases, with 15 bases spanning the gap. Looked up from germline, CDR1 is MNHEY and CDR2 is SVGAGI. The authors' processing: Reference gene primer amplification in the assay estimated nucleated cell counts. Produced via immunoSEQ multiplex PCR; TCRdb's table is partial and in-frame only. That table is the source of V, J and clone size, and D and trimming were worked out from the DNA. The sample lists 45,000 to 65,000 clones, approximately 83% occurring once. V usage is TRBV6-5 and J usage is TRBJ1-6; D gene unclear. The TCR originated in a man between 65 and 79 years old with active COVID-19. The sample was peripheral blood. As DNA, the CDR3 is TGTGCCAGCTCGGGATATGCGGAATCACCCCTCCACTTT. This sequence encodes CASSGYAESPLHF.